This T cell receptor (beta chain) was found in a study of CD8+ T cells in alopecia areata. Study-wide context: A regimen of oral tofacitinib, 5 to 10 mg twice daily, was given to treated patients.

Notes on the study in general: Numerous clones, expanded in lesions, remained in scalp and blood during tofacitinib.

On this clone itself: Antigen: not known.

Following extraction, RNA underwent reverse transcription to cDNA, which served as the sequencing template. Some clones are missing from TCRdb's copy, which holds only in-frame ones; the method was immunoSEQ multiplex PCR. The data contain roughly 110,000 clones, around 53% of them singletons. V trimming: 3 bases; J trimming: 3 bases; junction bases outside the gene matches: 4. CDR1 is SEHNR and CDR2 is FQNEAQ in the germline V gene (reference sequence). This CDR3 has 14 amino acids. Documented treatment: oral pan-JAK inhibitor, 5-10 mg twice daily. Sequences were derived from CD8+ T cells sorted from blood, sampled at week 24, from a patient treated with tofacitinib. The chain is built from TRBV7-9 and TRBJ2-7; 8 bases match TRBD1. The sequence came from a human donor with alopecia areata. DNA for the CDR3: TGTGCCAGCAGCTTGGGACAGGACCACTACGAGCAGTACTTC. Its translation: CASSLGQDHYEQYF.